The 22 T cell receptor beta chains below were found in one sample sequenced in a study of cytomegalovirus exposure and HLA in healthy donors. Use of 60 Vbeta and 13 Jbeta primers characterized the PCR. Clones were read by immunoSEQ multiplex PCR, and TCRdb kept only the in-frame ones, dropping some. The listing records 130,000 to 150,000 clones. The specimen sequenced was PBMCs. The receptors come from a male donor in good health and CMV-seronegative.

V gene TRBV11-2 combines with J gene TRBJ1-5; 7 positions agree with TRBD1. Trimming took 5 bases from V and 5 from J; bases not matched to a gene: 6. Germline CDR1 and CDR2: SGHAT and FQNNGV. The CDR3 has 14 residues. The CDR3 DNA sequence: TGTGCCAGCAGCCTACAGGGGCCGCATCAGCCCCAGCATTTT. It translates to CASSLQGPHQPQHF.

CDR3 coding DNA: TGTGCCACCAGCAGACCAGAAAGGAGCAACACTGAAGCTTTCTTT. Translation gives CATSRPERSNTEAFF. The rearrangement links TRBV15 to TRBJ1-1; D not resolved. The V gene's germline CDR1 is LNHNV and CDR2 YYDKDF (reference sequence). V was clipped by 2 bases and J by 2 bases, with 12 bases between them. CDR3 length: 15 amino acids.

The chain couples TRBV5-1 to TRBJ2-1; 8 nucleotides agree with TRBD2. V shed 1 base, J shed 7 bases, and the junction held 7 bases outside the gene matches. The CDR3 length is 15 residues. Germline V lookup: CDR1 SGHRS, CDR2 YFSETQ. In DNA form, the CDR3 reads TGCGCCAGCAGCTTGCTGAGCGGGGGTAGGAATGAGCAGTTCTTC. This sequence encodes CASSLLSGGRNEQFF.

CDR3 nucleotide sequence: TGTGCCAGCAGCCTTTCCTACAGGGGAGGCTACACCTTC. Its protein is CASSLSYRGGYTF. The chain uses TRBV7-3 and TRBJ1-2; TRBD1 agrees at 7 bases. This CDR3 contains 13 residues. Trimming cost V 5 bases and J 8 bases; bases outside gene matches: 8. Germline V gene lookup returns CDR1 SGHTA and CDR2 FQGTGA.

The chain recombines TRBV4-3 with TRBJ2-7; maybe TRBD1 (5 bases). Germline CDR1 reads LGHNA; CDR2 reads YSLEER. V was trimmed by 0 bases and J by 3 bases, leaving 21 bases between them. The CDR3 spans 18 residues. The CDR3 region has the DNA TGCGCCAGCAGCCAAGATACAGCGACAGACCTTAGATTCTACGAGCAGTACTTC. It is translated as CASSQDTATDLRFYEQYF.

The rearrangement uses TRBV27 and TRBJ2-5, with 8 bases matching TRBD1. Germline V gene data show CDR1 as MNHEY and CDR2 as SMNVEV (reference sequence). CDR3 length: 17 amino acids. As DNA, the CDR3 is TGTGCTTCATCCGGCGGCAGGGGGCGCTTCGCGAAGGAGACCCAGTACTTC. Amino acids: CASSGGRGRFAKETQYF.

The chain is built from TRBV29-1 and TRBJ2-1; D not resolved. This CDR3 comprises 12 residues. The V end lost 6 bases, the J end lost 5 bases, and 11 bases lay between the germline ends. Germline V CDR1 and CDR2: SQVTM, ANQGSEA. The CDR3 loop is CSVRSLNNEQFF. CDR3 in DNA: TGCAGCGTCCGTTCACTAAACAATGAGCAGTTCTTC.

The rearrangement links TRBV27 to TRBJ2-2, with 12 bases identical to TRBD2. This CDR3 is 17 amino acids long. Looked up from germline, CDR1 is MNHEY and CDR2 is SMNVEV (reference sequence). V lost 2 bases, J lost 6 bases, and 7 bases stayed unmatched. The CDR3 nucleotides are TGTGCCAGCAGTTTAAGACTAGCGGGAGTAGCCCCCGGGGAGCTGTTTTTT. This sequence encodes CASSLRLAGVAPGELFF.

The chain has TRBV9 and TRBJ1-3, with D maybe TRBD1 (6 bases). Trimming stripped 0 bases from V and 7 bases from J, with 11 bases between. This CDR3 has 14 amino acids. Germline V gene lookup returns CDR1 SGDLS and CDR2 YYNGEE. CDR3 DNA sequence: TGTGCCAGCAGCGTAGGACAGGACCTGAACACCATATATTTT. Translation: CASSVGQDLNTIYF.

DNA of the CDR3: TGCGCCAGCAGCTTCCTCGACCAAGAGACCCAGTACTTC. Protein: CASSFLDQETQYF. The V and J genes are TRBV5-1 and TRBJ2-5; D uncertain. Germline V gene lookup returns CDR1 SGHRS and CDR2 YFSETQ. CDR3 size: 13 residues. V gave up 2 bases and J gave up 0 bases, with 5 bases separating them. Complete variable domain (other parts from reference TRBV5-1 and TRBJ2-5): KAGVTQTPRYLIKTRGQQVTLSCSPISGHRSVSWYQQTPGQGLQFLFEYFSETQRNKGNFPGRFSGRQFSNSRSEMNVSTLELGDSALYLCASSFLDQETQYFGPGTRLLVL.

J is TRBJ1-2 and V is TRBV6-5; 8 nucleotides align to TRBD1. Germline values: CDR1 MNHEY, CDR2 SVGAGI. J gave up 2 bases and V 8 bases, and 1 base lay outside the gene matches. This CDR3 region has 12 residues. CDR3 region: CASRDRNYGYTF. CDR3 nucleotide sequence: TGTGCCAGCCGGGACAGGAACTATGGCTACACCTTC.

V is TRBV19 and J is TRBJ1-1, with 10 bases aligning to TRBD1. CDR3 length: 15 amino acids. Trimming removed 8 bases from V and 5 bases from J; junction bases left unmatched: 11. Germline CDR1 and CDR2: LNHDA and SQIVND (reference sequence). CDR3: CASRDRGQGMTEAFF. The CDR3 DNA sequence: TGTGCCAGTCGAGATCGGGGACAGGGGATGACTGAAGCTTTCTTT.

The V and J genes are TRBV6-5 and TRBJ1-5, with D possibly matching TRBD1 (6 bases). Trimming took 5 bases from V and 7 from J, leaving 12 bases between them. The CDR3 extends over 13 amino acids. CDR1 and CDR2 (germline): MNHEY, SVGAGI. The CDR3 here is CASSPGVKQPQHF. The CDR3 DNA is TGTGCCAGCAGTCCAGGGGTGAAACAGCCCCAGCATTTT.

The genes are TRBV7-8 and TRBJ1-5; maybe TRBD1 (6 bases). V was shortened by 4 bases and J by 3 bases, with 13 bases between the two germline ends. The CDR3 has 15 residues. Per the germline V gene, CDR1 is SGHVS and CDR2 is FQNEAQ. The DNA of the CDR3 is TGTGCCAGCAGCTCTGACGGACAGAACAATCAGCCCCAGCATTTT. Translation gives CASSSDGQNNQPQHF.

The gene calls are TRBV19 and TRBJ1-1; TRBD1 matches at 7 bases. CDR3 length: 14 residues. The V and J ends lost 4 bases and 0 bases, in that order; junction bases with no gene match: 2. CDR1 is LNHDA and CDR2 is SQIVND in the germline V gene (reference sequence). The DNA of the CDR3 is TGTGCCAGTAGTACAGGGGGAATGAACACTGAAGCTTTCTTT. Translation gives CASSTGGMNTEAFF.

The CDR3 DNA sequence: TGTGCCAGCAGCTCCCCGAGCTCTGGGGCCAACGTCCTGACTTTC. It translates to CASSSPSSGANVLTF. The chain joins TRBV7-9 to TRBJ2-6; D is undetermined. This CDR3 is 15 amino acids long. In germline, CDR1 is SEHNR, CDR2 FQNEAQ (reference sequence). V was pared by 4 bases and J by 0 bases, with 7 bases between.

The chain employs TRBV6-5 and TRBJ2-7, with a tentative D call TRBD2 (5 bases). Between the trimmed V and J ends, which lost 4 bases and 0 bases, there was a span of 13 bases. This CDR3 is built from 15 residues. Germline CDR1 is MNHEY and CDR2 is SVGAGI. The DNA of the CDR3 is TGTGCCAGCAGTTCCTCAGAGGGTACCTCCTACGAGCAGTACTTC. It encodes CASSSSEGTSYEQYF.

V usage is TRBV5-6 and J usage is TRBJ2-2, with D perhaps TRBD1 (5 bases). Trimming cost V 4 bases and J 3 bases, with 16 bases left between them. The CDR3 extends over 16 amino acids. Per germline, CDR1 SGHDT and CDR2 YYEEEE. The CDR3 region is CASSRVGLQYTGELFF. CDR3 coding DNA: TGTGCCAGCAGCCGGGTGGGGCTACAATACACCGGGGAGCTGTTTTTT.

The gene calls are TRBV5-1 and TRBJ1-2; D perhaps matches TRBD1 (5 bases). The CDR3 consists of 13 residues. Germline values: CDR1 SGHRS, CDR2 YFSETQ. Deletions cut 2 bases from V and 4 bases from J, with 9 bases between. For the CDR3, the DNA is TGCGCCAGCAGCTTACAGGCCCTCTATGGCTACACCTTC. This codes for CASSLQALYGYTF.

This chain uses TRBV30 with TRBJ2-2, with 7 bases identical to TRBD2. V trimming: 3 bases; J trimming: 3 bases; junction bases outside the gene matches: 7. The germline V gene has CDR1 GTSNPN and CDR2 SVGIG (reference sequence). The CDR3 extends over 15 amino acids. In DNA form, the CDR3 reads TGTGCCTGGAGATGGGGGGGAGCCTACACCGGGGAGCTGTTTTTT. Translation gives CAWRWGGAYTGELFF.

The rearrangement joins TRBV6-1 to TRBJ2-3; TRBD2 matches at 8 bases. The CDR3 contains 18 residues. Germline values: CDR1 MNHNS, CDR2 SASEGT. The trim removed 0 bases at V and 1 base at J, leaving 9 bases unmatched. The CDR3 spells CASSEAITLAVRTDTQYF. The CDR3, as DNA: TGTGCCAGCAGTGAAGCGATAACACTAGCGGTCCGCACAGATACGCAGTATTTT.

This sequence joins TRBV7-9 and TRBJ1-1, with 7 nucleotides matching TRBD1. Germline V lookup: CDR1 SEHNR, CDR2 FQNEAQ (reference sequence). The CDR3 contains 15 residues. After removal of 4 bases from V and 0 bases from J, the junction contained 5 bases not matched to a gene. The CDR3, as DNA: TGTGCCAGCAGCTCTCGAGACAGGGTGAACACTGAAGCTTTCTTT. It translates to CASSSRDRVNTEAFF.